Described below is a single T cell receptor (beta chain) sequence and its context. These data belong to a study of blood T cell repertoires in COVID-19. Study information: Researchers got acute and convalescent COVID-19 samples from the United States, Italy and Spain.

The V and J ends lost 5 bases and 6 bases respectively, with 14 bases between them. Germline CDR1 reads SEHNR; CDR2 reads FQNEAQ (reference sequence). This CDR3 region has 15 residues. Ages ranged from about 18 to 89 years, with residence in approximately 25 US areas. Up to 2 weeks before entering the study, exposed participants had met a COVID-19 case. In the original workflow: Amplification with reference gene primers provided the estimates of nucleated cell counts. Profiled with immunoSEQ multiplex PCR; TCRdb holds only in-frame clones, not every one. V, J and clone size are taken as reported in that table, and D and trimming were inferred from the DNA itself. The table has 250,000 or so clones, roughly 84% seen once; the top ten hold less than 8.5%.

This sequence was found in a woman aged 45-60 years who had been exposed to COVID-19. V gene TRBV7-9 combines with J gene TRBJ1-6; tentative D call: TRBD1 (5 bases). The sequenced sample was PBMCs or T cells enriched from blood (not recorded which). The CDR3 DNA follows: TGTGCCAGCAGCGTAGGACATGCCGTTAATTCACCCCTCCACTTT. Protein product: CASSVGHAVNSPLHF.